The clone carrying this T cell receptor (beta chain) was counted at least ten times. These data originate in a study of blood T cells in healthy people across ages. Through a sample-barcoded 5' primer and a J-beta primer mix, a second PCR was run for roughly 7 to 11 cycles. TCRdb used MiXCR to reprocess the 5' RACE reads, holding one entry per CDR3 protein. The sample shows just under 900,000 distinct CDR3 sequences, about 30% of them seen only once. V shed 4 bases and J shed 5 bases, with 13 bases lying between them. Per the germline V gene, CDR1 is MNHNS and CDR2 is SASEGT. The CDR3 spans 14 residues.

The chain employs TRBV6-1 and TRBJ2-3; the D gene is possibly TRBD1 (5 bases). The source is a woman older than 75 in good health. Sequencing used blood. The CDR3 loop is CASSGQIPGDTQYF. CDR3 DNA: TGTGCCAGCAGTGGACAGATTCCCGGAGATACGCAGTATTTT.